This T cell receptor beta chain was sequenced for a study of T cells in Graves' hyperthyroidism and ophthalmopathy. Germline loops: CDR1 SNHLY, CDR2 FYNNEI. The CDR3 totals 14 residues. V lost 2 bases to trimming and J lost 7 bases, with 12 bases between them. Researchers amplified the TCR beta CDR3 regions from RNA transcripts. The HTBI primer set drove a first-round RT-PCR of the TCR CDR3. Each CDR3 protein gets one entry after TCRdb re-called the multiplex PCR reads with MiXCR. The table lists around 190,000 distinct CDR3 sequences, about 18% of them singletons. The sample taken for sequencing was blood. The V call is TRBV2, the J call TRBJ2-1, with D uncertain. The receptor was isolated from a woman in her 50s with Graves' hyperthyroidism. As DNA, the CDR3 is TGTGCCAGCAGTGAAACCCGTGTACTAAATGAGCAGTTCTTC. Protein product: CASSETRVLNEQFF.